This T cell receptor (beta chain) was observed in a study of metastatic and nonmetastatic thyroid tumors. This CDR3 region has 14 residues. Losses at the gene ends were 7 bases for V and 5 bases for J; bases not matched to a gene: 5. Germline V CDR1 and CDR2: SNHLY, FYNNEI. In this sample, this clone turned up a few times. None of the patients had undergone any treatment ahead of thyroid surgery. TCRdb ran MiXCR on the PCR reads. The sample records over 30,000 clones, roughly 19% being singletons. The chain employs TRBV2 and TRBJ2-2; 9 nucleotides line up with TRBD1. Sequenced: blood. The TCR originated in a male donor with papillary thyroid cancer or a benign thyroid nodule (not recorded which). Some clones in this sample may be carry-over from other donors' samples. The CDR3 DNA is TGTGCCAGCAAAAGGACAGGGGAAACCGGGGAGCTGTTTTTT. Translating gives CASKRTGETGELFF.